This T cell receptor beta chain appears in the sequencing data of a study of cytomegalovirus exposure and HLA in healthy donors. Germline V gives CDR1 MNHEY, CDR2 SMNVEV (reference sequence). This CDR3 contains 17 residues. The V segment lost 5 bases and the J segment 0 bases; nucleotides outside the gene matches: 8. General study points: In a later analysis, an Asian-associated ancestry cluster reportedly showed fewer N-insertions than the approximately 670-donor mean. HLA restriction was apparent for most CMV-associated TCR beta chains in a later analysis.

13 Jbeta primers and 60 Vbeta primers were used for the PCR. The protocol was immunoSEQ multiplex PCR, while the TCRdb copy is restricted to in-frame clones and leaves out a portion. The sample carries roughly 150,000 clones, approximately 71% recorded once. Donors sampled were nominally healthy, though unrecorded immune exposures were likely. As regards this clone: Antigen: not known.

Sequencing used PBMCs. The TCR was taken from a man aged 18 to 30 in good health and CMV-seropositive. The chain employs TRBV27 and TRBJ2-7, with 12 bases fitting TRBD2. The CDR3 DNA is TGTGCCAGCAGTCCCCTGACTAGCGGGAGCCCCTCCTACGAGCAGTACTTC. Translated: CASSPLTSGSPSYEQYF.